This T cell receptor (beta chain) was obtained from a study of Ad26.COV2.S vaccination and SARS-CoV-2 variants. Study background: The authors gave Ad26.COV2.S intramuscularly, either once or twice 56 days apart.

Treatment: around 19 received Ad26.COV2.S at low or high dose, single or two shots; roughly 5 received placebo; per-sample allocation not given. Day 63 after the first injection of vaccine or placebo was the sampling time. This table comes from immunoSEQ multiplex PCR, and its TCRdb copy is limited to in-frame clones, with some not included. The table has about 330,000 clones, approximately 87% seen once; the top ten hold roughly 6%. Trimming took off 5 bases at V and 1 base at J, with 15 bases between the two ends. Germline assignment: CDR1 SGHNT and CDR2 YYREEE (reference sequence). There are 15 residues in the CDR3.

The V and J genes are TRBV5-4 and TRBJ1-1; a weak D match, TRBD1 (5 bases). The sample in question was peripheral blood, obtained in a trial of Ad26.COV2.S vaccine versus placebo. The TCR was taken from a person between 18 and 60 years old who received the Ad26.COV2.S COVID-19 vaccine or a placebo. The CDR3 loop reads CASSFLDRQNTEAFF. The DNA for the CDR3 is TGTGCCAGCAGTTTTCTAGACAGACAGAACACTGAAGCTTTCTTT.